These 11 T cell receptor beta chains came from one sample sequenced in a study of blood T cell repertoires in COVID-19. Profiled with immunoSEQ multiplex PCR; TCRdb holds only in-frame clones, not every one. Among nearly 400,000 clones listed, under 90% were seen once. Sequencing was done on a sample of PBMCs or T cells enriched from blood (not recorded which). Source of these receptors: a woman between 25 and 40 years old who had recovered from COVID-19.

The count of this clone is one. The genes are TRBV20-1 and TRBJ2-1; the match to TRBD2 covers 10 bases. This CDR3 spans 15 amino acids. Germline-derived CDR1 and CDR2 are DFQATT and SNEGSKA (reference sequence). Trimming cost V 3 bases and J 10 bases; bases outside gene matches: 12. The CDR3 sequence: CSASRVQREGLEQFF. The CDR3 DNA follows: TGCAGTGCTAGTAGGGTCCAGCGGGAGGGGCTGGAGCAGTTCTTC.

V gene TRBV5-4 combines with J gene TRBJ1-2, with 7 bases lining up with TRBD1. The CDR3 runs to 16 residues. The ends lost 6 bases at V and 3 bases at J; junction bases unmatched: 14. From germline, CDR1 is SGHNT and CDR2 YYREEE (reference sequence). The chain's CDR3 is CASIFTSTGNYYGYTF. CDR3 sequence (DNA): TGTGCCAGCATCTTCACCTCGACAGGGAACTACTATGGCTACACCTTC.

In this sample, this clone turned up a few times. The chain uses TRBV7-7 and TRBJ2-1; 11 bases align to TRBD2. This CDR3 has 16 residues. Germline V CDR1 and CDR2: SSHAT, FNYEAQ (reference sequence). The trim removed 5 bases at V and 6 bases at J, leaving 9 bases unmatched. CDR3 protein: CASSRLTSGTTNEQFF. The CDR3 DNA sequence: TGTGCCAGCAGCCGCTTGACTAGCGGGACCACCAATGAGCAGTTCTTC.

This clone showed up just a few times. This chain uses TRBV23-1 with TRBJ1-6; 8 positions match TRBD1. TRBV23-1 is filed as an ORF, its function uncertain. V dropped 10 bases and J dropped 8; count of bases not matched to a gene: 4. This CDR3 contains 12 residues. The CDR3 loop reads CAITGGDSPLHF. CDR3 DNA sequence: TGCGCCATAACAGGGGGGGATTCACCCCTCCACTTT.

This sequence joins TRBV28 and TRBJ2-7, with a possible D match to TRBD1 (6 bases). This CDR3 is built from 13 residues. V dropped 7 bases and J dropped 1 base, with 11 bases sitting between them. Germline V lookup: CDR1 MDHEN, CDR2 SYDVKM. The CDR3: CASNPGQSYEQYF. The CDR3 nucleotides read TGTGCCAGCAACCCGGGACAATCCTACGAGCAGTACTTC. Full variable domain (missing parts from reference TRBV28 and TRBJ2-7): DVKVTQSSRYLVKRTGEKVFLECVQDMDHENMFWYRQDPGLGLRLIYFSYDVKMKEKGDIPEGYSVSREKKERFSLILESASTNQTSMYLCASNPGQSYEQYFGPGTRLTVT.

The chain joins TRBV30 to TRBJ2-3; 7 bases are shared with TRBD1. CDR1 is GTSNPN and CDR2 is SVGIG in the germline V gene (reference sequence). V shed 1 base and J 3 bases; nucleotides not matched to a gene: 7. The CDR3 length is 15 residues. Written as DNA, the CDR3 is TGTGCCTGGAGTGGTAAGGGGGCTGGGACAGATACGCAGTATTTT. Translating gives CAWSGKGAGTDTQYF.

This chain joins TRBV15 and TRBJ1-1; possible D gene TRBD1, 5 bases. The V end was cut by 0 bases, the J end by 6 bases, with 14 bases between. In germline, CDR1 is LNHNV, CDR2 YYDKDF (reference sequence). The CDR3 consists of 15 residues. The CDR3 sequence is CATSRDPGWGAEAFF. Written as DNA, the CDR3 is TGTGCCACCAGCAGAGATCCTGGCTGGGGGGCTGAAGCTTTCTTT.

The chain carries TRBV24-1 and TRBJ2-5, with TRBD1 matching 7 bases. The germline V gene encodes CDR1 KGHDR and CDR2 SFDVKD. Unmatched junction bases numbered 7, after V lost 0 bases and J lost 4 bases. This CDR3 spans 16 amino acids. The CDR3 reads CATSDLRGGSVETQYF. The CDR3 bases are TGTGCCACCAGTGATTTGCGAGGGGGCTCGGTAGAGACCCAGTACTTC.

J is TRBJ1-2 and V is TRBV7-2; D gene uncertain. The CDR3 totals 12 residues. The ends were cut back, 5 bases at V and 8 bases at J, with 12 bases in the middle. Germline CDR1 is SGHTA and CDR2 is FQGNSA. The DNA of the CDR3 is TGTGCCAGCAGCCCTTGGGAGGGCGGCTACACCTTC. Its protein product is CASSPWEGGYTF.

The chain couples TRBV11-2 to TRBJ1-1, with D uncertain. Germline CDR1 and CDR2: SGHAT and FQNNGV. Between the trimmed V and J ends, which lost 3 bases and 4 bases, there was a span of 6 bases. The CDR3 sequence is 12 residues long. The CDR3 sequence: CASSFLATEAFF. In DNA form, the CDR3 reads TGTGCCAGCAGCTTCTTAGCCACTGAAGCTTTCTTT.

CDR3 DNA sequence: TGTGCCAGCTCCATAAAACCAGGAGGGAACACTGAAGCTTTCTTT. It is translated as CASSIKPGGNTEAFF. The chain combines TRBV18 with TRBJ1-1; D call uncertain. This CDR3 has 15 residues. Germline values: CDR1 KGHSH, CDR2 LQKENI. V gave up 6 bases and J gave up 1 base, with 15 bases separating them.